This TCR beta chain was observed in a study of blood T cells in healthy people across ages. Study-level points and caveats: Without sorted subsets, naive and antigen-experienced compartments could not be conclusively compared. Not knowing donor CMV status may have confounded expanded clonotype changes.

The count of this clonotype is one. The target antigen is unknown. Staff drew around 10 milliliters of peripheral blood from each donor. A J-beta primer mix and a sample-barcoded 5' primer were used in a second PCR of about 7 to 12 cycles. Each single sample gave us at least 3 million CDR3-containing paired-end reads. In TCRdb, the 5' RACE reads were re-called with MiXCR into one record per CDR3 protein. In the table there are about 830,000 distinct CDR3 sequences, 55% to 65% of which are singletons. Input material: blood. The receptor was isolated from a young man in good health.

The DNA of the CDR3 is TGTGCCAGCAGTCCCACCATCGCAGATACGCAGTATTTT. Translated, it gives CASSPTIADTQYF. The rearrangement uses TRBV6-5 and TRBJ2-3; D not resolved. V lost 5 bases to trimming and J lost 4 bases, with 10 bases between them. The CDR3 loop spans 13 amino acids. CDR1 and CDR2 from the germline V gene are MNHEY and SVGAGI.